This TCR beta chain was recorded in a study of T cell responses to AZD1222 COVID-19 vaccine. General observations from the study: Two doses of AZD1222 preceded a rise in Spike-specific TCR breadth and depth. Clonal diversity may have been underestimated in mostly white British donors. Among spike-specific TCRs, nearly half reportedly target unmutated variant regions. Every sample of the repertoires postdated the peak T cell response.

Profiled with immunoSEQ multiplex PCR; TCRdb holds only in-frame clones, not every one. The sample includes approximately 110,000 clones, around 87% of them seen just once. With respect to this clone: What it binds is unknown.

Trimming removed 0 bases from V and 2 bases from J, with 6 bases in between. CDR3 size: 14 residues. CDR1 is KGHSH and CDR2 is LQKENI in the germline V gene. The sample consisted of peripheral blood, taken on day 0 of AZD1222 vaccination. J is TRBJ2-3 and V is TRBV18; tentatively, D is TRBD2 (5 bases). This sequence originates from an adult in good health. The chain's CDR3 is CASSPPEATDTQYF. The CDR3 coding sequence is TGTGCCAGCTCACCACCGGAGGCCACAGATACGCAGTATTTT.